The entry below describes one T cell receptor beta chain. In the source study's methods: Nucleated cell counts were estimated from reference gene primer amplification. Profiled with immunoSEQ multiplex PCR; TCRdb holds only in-frame clones, not every one. That table gives V, J and clone size, and the DNA gave D and trimming. This sample carries a few hundred thousand clones, around 89% of them seen once, and the ten largest clones take approximately 7.2%. The CDR3 contains 14 residues. The V segment lost 8 bases and the J segment 4 bases; nucleotides outside the gene matches: 8. The germline V gene has CDR1 SNHLY and CDR2 FYNNEI. These data belong to a study of blood T cell repertoires in COVID-19. Across the study: Collection of acute and convalescent COVID-19 samples took place in the United States, Italy and Spain. The analysed material was cDNA or gDNA that came from T cells, B-cell-depleted T cells, or PBMCs.

Sample: peripheral blood. The origin of this receptor is a woman in her thirties who had recovered from COVID-19. This sequence joins TRBV2 and TRBJ2-5; 9 bases are shared with TRBD2. CDR3 loop: CASLKQRGVETQYF. CDR3 DNA: TGTGCCAGCCTTAAGCAGCGGGGGGTAGAGACCCAGTACTTC.